These T cell receptor beta chains were read from a single sample in a study of T cells in Graves' hyperthyroidism and ophthalmopathy. MiXCR, run by TCRdb on the multiplex PCR reads, gives a single entry per CDR3 protein. The sample lists hundreds of thousands of distinct CDR3 sequences, about 13% seen once, with around 9.2% in the top ten. Sequencing was done on a sample of blood. Every receptor here comes from a woman aged 18-29 years with Graves' hyperthyroidism. The CDR3 runs from the conserved cysteine through the conserved F or W. The order of the fields is V gene, clone size, D gene, J gene, CDR3 protein, CDR3 DNA. The D gene is left open where the match is weak. Rows give clone size only sometimes, using once, few, many, or a class for an expanded clone.

TRBV10-3	NA	NA	TRBJ2-2	CAIKAALNTGELFF	TGTGCCATCAAAGCCGCCCTGAACACCGGGGAGCTGTTTTTT
TRBV7-3	many	NA	TRBJ2-7	CASSSYGGPGYEQYF	TGTGCCAGCAGCTCTTATGGGGGGCCGGGCTACGAGCAGTACTTC
TRBV9	NA	NA	TRBJ2-7	CASSPQGFHEQYF	TGTGCCAGCAGCCCTCAGGGGTTCCACGAGCAGTACTTC
TRBV7-9	few	NA	TRBJ2-1	CASSLLGPYNEQFF	TGTGCCAGCAGCTTACTAGGACCCTACAATGAGCAGTTCTTC
TRBV11-2	many	NA	TRBJ2-3	CASVDLGTQYF	TGTGCCTCCGTTGACCTGGGTACGCAGTATTTT
TRBV6-1	many	TRBD1	TRBJ1-5	CASSYSYRGDQPQHF	TGTGCCAGCAGTTACTCCTACAGGGGGGATCAGCCCCAGCATTTT
TRBV5-1	few	NA	TRBJ2-2	CASSLTGGDTGELFF	TGCGCCAGCAGCTTGACAGGAGGGGACACCGGGGAGCTGTTTTTT
TRBV7-3	many	NA	TRBJ2-3	CASSLTGRSFRTDTQYF	TGTGCCAGCAGCTTAACGGGGCGGTCCTTTCGCACAGATACGCAGTATTTT
TRBV29-1	many	TRBD1	TRBJ1-4	CSVLTGADEKLFF	TGCAGCGTCCTCACAGGGGCCGACGAAAAACTGTTTTTT
TRBV20-1	many	NA	TRBJ1-1	CSTKPILNTEAFF	TGCAGTACAAAACCGATCCTTAACACTGAAGCTTTCTTT
TRBV15	few	NA	TRBJ2-5	CASSPSVGGHQETQYF	TGTGCCTCCAGCCCCTCCGTCGGGGGACACCAAGAGACCCAGTACTTC
TRBV7-9	many	NA	TRBJ2-3	CASSSGLLAQYF	TGTGCCAGCAGCTCTGGACTTCTTGCGCAGTATTTT
TRBV28	few	NA	TRBJ2-5	CASSAGGQETQYF	TGTGCCAGCAGTGCCGGGGGCCAAGAGACCCAGTACTTC
TRBV9	few	NA	TRBJ2-2	CASNNNGGGNTGELFF	TGTGCCAGCAACAACAACGGGGGAGGTAACACCGGGGAGCTGTTTTTT
TRBV20-1	NA	NA	TRBJ1-1	CSARGGRNTEAFF	TGCAGTGCTAGGGGGGGGCGGAACACTGAAGCTTTCTTT